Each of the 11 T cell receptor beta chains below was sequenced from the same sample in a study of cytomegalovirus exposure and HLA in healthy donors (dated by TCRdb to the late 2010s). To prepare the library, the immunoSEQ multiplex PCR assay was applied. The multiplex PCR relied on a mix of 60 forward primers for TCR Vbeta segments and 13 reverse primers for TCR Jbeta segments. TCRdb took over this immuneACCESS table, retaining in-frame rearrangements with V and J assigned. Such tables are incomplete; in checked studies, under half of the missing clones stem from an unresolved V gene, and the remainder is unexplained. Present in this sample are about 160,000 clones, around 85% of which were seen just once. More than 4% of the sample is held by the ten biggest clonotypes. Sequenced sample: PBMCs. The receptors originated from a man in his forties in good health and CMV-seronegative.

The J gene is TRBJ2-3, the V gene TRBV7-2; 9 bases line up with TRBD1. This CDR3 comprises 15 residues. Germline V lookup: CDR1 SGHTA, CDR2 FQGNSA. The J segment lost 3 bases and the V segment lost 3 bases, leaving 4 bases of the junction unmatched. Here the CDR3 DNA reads TGTGCCAGCAGCTTTCGACAGGGGGGAACAGATACGCAGTATTTT. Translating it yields CASSFRQGGTDTQYF.

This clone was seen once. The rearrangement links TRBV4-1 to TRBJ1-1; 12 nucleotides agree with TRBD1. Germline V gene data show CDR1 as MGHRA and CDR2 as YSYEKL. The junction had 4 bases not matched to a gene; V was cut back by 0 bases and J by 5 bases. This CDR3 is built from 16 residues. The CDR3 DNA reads TGCGCCAGCAGCCAAGAGGGACAGGGGGCAGGGACTGAAGCTTTCTTT. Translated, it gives CASSQEGQGAGTEAFF.

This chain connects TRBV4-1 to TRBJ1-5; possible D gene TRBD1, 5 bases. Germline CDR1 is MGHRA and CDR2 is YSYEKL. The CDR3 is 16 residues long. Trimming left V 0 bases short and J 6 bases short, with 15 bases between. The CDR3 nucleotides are TGCGCCAGCAGCCAAGAATCGGGGGTAAAAAGTCAGCCCCAGCATTTT. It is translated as CASSQESGVKSQPQHF.

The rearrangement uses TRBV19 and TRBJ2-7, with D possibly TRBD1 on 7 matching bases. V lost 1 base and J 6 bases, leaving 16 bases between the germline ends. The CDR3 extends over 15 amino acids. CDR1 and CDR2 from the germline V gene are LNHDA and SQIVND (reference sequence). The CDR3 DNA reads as TGTGCCAGTAGTATAGGGTGGCAGGGGGGTGCCGAGCAGTACTTC. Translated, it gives CASSIGWQGGAEQYF.

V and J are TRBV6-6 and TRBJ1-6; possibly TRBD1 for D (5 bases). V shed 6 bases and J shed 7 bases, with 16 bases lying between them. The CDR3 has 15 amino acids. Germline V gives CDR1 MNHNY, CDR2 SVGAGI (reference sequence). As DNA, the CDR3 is TGTGCCAGCAGCCGACTAGACAGTCTCAATTCACCCCTCCACTTT. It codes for CASSRLDSLNSPLHF.

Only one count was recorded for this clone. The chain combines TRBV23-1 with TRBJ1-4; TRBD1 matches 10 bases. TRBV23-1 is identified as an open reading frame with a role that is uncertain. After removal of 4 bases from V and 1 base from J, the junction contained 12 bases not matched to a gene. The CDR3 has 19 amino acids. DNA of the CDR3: TGCGCCAGCAGTCTCAATGGCCCGGGGACAGGGGAAACTAATGAAAAACTGTTTTTT. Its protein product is CASSLNGPGTGETNEKLFF.

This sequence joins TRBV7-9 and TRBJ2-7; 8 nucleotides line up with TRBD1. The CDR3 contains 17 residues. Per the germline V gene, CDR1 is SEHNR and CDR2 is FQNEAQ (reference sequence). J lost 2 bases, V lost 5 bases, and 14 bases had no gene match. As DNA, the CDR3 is TGTGCCAGCAGCGGACGACCGGGACAGGAGACCCCCTACGAGCAGTACTTC. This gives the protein CASSGRPGQETPYEQYF.

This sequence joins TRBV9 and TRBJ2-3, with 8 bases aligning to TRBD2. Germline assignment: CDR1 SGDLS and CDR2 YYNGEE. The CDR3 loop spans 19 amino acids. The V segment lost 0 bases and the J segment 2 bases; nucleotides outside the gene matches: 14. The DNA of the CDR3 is TGTGCCAGCAGCGTAGAGGATGGTGGCGGGGGGCCCTACACAGATACGCAGTATTTT. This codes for CASSVEDGGGGPYTDTQYF.

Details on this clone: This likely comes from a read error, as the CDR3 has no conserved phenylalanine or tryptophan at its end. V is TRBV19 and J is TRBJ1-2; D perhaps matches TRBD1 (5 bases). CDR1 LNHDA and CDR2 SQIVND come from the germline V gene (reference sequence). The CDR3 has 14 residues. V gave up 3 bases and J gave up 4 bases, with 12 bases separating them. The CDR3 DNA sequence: TGTGCCAGTAGTATTATGGGGGGACTCTATGGCTACACCCTC. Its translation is CASSIMGGLYGYTL.

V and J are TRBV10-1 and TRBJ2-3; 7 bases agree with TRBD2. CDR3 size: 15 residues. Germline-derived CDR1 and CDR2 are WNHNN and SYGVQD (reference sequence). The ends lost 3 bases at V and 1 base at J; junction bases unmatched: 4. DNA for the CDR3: TGCGCCAGCAGTGACACCCGGGGGGGCACAGATACGCAGTATTTT. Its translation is CASSDTRGGTDTQYF.

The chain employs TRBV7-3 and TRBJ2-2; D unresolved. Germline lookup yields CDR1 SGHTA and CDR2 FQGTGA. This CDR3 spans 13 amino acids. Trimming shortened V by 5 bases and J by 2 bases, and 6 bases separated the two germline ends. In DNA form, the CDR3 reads TGTGCCAGCAGCGACATTAACACCGGGGAGCTGTTTTTT. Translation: CASSDINTGELFF.